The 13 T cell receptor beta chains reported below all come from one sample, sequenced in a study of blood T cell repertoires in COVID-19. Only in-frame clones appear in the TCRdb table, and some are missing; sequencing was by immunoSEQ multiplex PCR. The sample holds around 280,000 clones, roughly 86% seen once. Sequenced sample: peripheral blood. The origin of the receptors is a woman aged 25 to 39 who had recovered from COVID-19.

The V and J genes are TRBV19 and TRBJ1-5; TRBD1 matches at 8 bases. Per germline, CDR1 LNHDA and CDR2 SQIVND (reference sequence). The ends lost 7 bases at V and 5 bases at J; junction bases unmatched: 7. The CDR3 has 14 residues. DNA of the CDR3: TGTGCCAGTACGGAACAGGGGGTTTATCAGCCCCAGCATTTT. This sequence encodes CASTEQGVYQPQHF.

The CDR3 region has the DNA TGTGCCAGCTCACCAATCCAGGTCAGTGAGCAGTTCTTC. It encodes CASSPIQVSEQFF. V is TRBV18 and J is TRBJ2-1; D is undetermined. Trimming removed 2 bases from V and 9 bases from J, with 11 bases in between. The CDR3 extends over 13 amino acids. CDR1 and CDR2 from the germline V gene are KGHSH and LQKENI.

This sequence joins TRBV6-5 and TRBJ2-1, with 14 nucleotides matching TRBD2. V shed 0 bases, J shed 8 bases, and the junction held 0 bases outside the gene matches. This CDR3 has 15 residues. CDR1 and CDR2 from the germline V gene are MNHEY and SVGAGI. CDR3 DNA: TGTGCCAGCAGTTACTCGACTAGCGGGGGGGATGAGCAGTTCTTC. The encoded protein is CASSYSTSGGDEQFF.

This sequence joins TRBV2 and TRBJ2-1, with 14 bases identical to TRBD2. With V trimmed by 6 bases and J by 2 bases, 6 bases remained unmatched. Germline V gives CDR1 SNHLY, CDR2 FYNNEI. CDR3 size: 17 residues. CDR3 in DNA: TGTGCCAGCAGAGGGACTAGCGGGAGTTCCCCCTACAATGAGCAGTTCTTC. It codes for CASRGTSGSSPYNEQFF.

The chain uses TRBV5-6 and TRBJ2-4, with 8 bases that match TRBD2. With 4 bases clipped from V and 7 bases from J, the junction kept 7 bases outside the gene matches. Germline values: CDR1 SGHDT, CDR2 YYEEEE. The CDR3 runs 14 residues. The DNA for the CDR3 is TGTGCCAGCAGCCTCGGGACTAGTTTGAACATTCAGTACTTC. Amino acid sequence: CASSLGTSLNIQYF.

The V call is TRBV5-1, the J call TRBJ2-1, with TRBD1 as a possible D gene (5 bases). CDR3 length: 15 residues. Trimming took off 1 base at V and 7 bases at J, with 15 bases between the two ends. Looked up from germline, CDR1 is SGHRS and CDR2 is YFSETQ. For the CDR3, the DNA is TGCGCCAGCAGCTTGCGGCAGGGAAATATAAATGAGCAGTTCTTC. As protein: CASSLRQGNINEQFF.

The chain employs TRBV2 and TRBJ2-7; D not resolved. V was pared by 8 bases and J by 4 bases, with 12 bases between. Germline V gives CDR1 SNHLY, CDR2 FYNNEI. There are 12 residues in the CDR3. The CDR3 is CASQRLPYEQYF. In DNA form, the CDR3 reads TGTGCCAGCCAGAGGTTACCTTACGAGCAGTACTTC. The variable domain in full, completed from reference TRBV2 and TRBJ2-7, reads EPEVTQTPSHQVTQMGQEVILRCVPISNHLYFYWYRQILGQKVEFLVSFYNNEISEKSEIFDDQFSVERPDGSNFTLKIRSTKLEDSAMYFCASQRLPYEQYFGPGTRLTVT.

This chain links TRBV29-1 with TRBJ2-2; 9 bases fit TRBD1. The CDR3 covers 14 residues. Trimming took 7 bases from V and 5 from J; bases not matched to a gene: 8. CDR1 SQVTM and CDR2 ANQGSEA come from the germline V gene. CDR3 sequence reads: CSATGTGSTGELFF. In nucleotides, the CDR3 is TGCAGCGCCACCGGGACAGGGTCGACCGGGGAGCTGTTTTTT.

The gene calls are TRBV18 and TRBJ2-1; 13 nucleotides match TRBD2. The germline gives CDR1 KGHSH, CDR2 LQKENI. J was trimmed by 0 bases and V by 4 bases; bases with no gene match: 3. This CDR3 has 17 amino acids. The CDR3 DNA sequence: TGTGCCAGCTCACGACTAGCGGGAGGTTTCTCCTACAATGAGCAGTTCTTC. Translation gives CASSRLAGGFSYNEQFF.

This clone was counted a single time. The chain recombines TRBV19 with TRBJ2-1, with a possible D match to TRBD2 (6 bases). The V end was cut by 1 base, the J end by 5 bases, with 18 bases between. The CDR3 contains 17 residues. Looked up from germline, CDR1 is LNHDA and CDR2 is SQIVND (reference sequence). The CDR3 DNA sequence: TGTGCCAGTAGTATAGTCCCCCGGGAGTCCCAAGACAATGAGCAGTTCTTC. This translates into CASSIVPRESQDNEQFF.

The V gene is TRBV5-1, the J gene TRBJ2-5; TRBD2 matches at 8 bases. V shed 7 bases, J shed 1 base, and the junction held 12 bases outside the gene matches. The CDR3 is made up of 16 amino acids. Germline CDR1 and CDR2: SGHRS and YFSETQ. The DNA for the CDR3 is TGCGCCAGCCACGGGGGCGGGGGGAGTCCCCAAGAGACCCAGTACTTC. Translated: CASHGGGGSPQETQYF.

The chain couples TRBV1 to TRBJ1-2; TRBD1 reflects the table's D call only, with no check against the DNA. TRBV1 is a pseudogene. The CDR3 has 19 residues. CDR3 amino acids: CTSSQIEDIDRWVFSGYTF. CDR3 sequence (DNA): TGCACCAGCAGCCAAATTGAGGACATCGACCGGTGGGTCTTTAGTGGCTACACCTTC.

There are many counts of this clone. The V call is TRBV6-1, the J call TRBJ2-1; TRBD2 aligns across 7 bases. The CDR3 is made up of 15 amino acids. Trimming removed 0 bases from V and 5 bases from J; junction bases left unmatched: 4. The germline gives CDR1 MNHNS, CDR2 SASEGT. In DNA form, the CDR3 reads TGTGCCAGCAGTGAAGCATGGGGGGGGAACAATGAGCAGTTCTTC. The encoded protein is CASSEAWGGNNEQFF.